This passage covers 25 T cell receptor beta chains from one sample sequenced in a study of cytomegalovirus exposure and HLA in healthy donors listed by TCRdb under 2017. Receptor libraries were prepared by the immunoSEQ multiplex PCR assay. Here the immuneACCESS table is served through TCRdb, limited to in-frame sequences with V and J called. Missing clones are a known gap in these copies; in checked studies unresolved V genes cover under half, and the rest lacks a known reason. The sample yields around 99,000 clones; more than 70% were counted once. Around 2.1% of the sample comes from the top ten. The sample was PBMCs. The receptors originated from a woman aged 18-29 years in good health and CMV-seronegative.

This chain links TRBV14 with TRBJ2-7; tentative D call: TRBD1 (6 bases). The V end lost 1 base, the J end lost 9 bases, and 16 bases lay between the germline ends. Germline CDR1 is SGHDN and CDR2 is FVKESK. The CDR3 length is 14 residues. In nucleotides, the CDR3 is TGTGCCAGCAGCCAAGCCTTGGACAGCTCGTCGCAGTACTTC. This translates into CASSQALDSSSQYF.

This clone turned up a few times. As DNA, the CDR3 is TGTGCCAGCAGCCCCCTCCGGGCTGAAGCTTTCTTT. This encodes CASSPLRAEAFF. The chain is built from TRBV6-6 and TRBJ1-1; D not certain. The CDR3 spans 12 residues. The V gene lost 6 bases and the J gene lost 6 bases, with 11 bases spanning the gap. CDR1 and CDR2 from the germline V gene are MNHNY and SVGAGI (reference sequence).

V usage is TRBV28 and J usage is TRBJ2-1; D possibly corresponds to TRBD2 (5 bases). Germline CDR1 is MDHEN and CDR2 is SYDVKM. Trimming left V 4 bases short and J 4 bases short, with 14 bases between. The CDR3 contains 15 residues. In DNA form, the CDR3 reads TGTGCCAGCAGTTCTGGGAGAGGCGCATACAATGAGCAGTTCTTC. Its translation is CASSSGRGAYNEQFF.

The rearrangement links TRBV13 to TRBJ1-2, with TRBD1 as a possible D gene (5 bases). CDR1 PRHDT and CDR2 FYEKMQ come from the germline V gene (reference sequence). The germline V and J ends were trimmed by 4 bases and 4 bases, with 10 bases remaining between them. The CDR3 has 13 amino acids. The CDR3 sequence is CASSSQEGYGYTF. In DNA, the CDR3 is TGTGCCAGCAGCTCACAGGAAGGCTATGGCTACACCTTC.

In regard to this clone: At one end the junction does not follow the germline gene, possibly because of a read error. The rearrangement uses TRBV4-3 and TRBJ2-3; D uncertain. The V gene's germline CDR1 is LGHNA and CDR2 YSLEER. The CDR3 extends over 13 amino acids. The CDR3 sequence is CASSLAISDAQYF. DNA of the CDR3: TGCGCCAGCAGCCTAGCCATATCAGATGCGCAGTATTTT.

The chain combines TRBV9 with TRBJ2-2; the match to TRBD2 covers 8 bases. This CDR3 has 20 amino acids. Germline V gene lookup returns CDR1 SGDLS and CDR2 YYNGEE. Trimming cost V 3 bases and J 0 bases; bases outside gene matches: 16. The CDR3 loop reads CASSAPGGGGSLTNTGELFF. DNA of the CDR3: TGTGCCAGCAGCGCCCCGGGAGGGGGAGGCTCACTAACGAACACCGGGGAGCTGTTTTTT.

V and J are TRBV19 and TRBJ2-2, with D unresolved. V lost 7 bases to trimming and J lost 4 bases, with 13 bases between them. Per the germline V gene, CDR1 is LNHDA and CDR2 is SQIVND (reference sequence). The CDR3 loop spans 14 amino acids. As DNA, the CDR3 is TGTGCCAGTACGAGACTGACGGCCACCGGGGAGCTGTTTTTT. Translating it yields CASTRLTATGELFF.

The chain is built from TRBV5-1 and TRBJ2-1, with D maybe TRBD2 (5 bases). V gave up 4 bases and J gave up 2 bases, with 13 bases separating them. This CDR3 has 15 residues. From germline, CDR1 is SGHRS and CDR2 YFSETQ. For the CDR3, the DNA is TGCGCCAGCAGCGCCAGCGGAGACACCTACAATGAGCAGTTCTTC. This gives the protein CASSASGDTYNEQFF.

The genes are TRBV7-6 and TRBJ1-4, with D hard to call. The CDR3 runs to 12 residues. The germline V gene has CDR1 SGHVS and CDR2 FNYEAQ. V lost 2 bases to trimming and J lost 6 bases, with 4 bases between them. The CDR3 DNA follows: TGTGCCAGCAGCTTATCTGATGAAAAACTGTTTTTT. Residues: CASSLSDEKLFF.

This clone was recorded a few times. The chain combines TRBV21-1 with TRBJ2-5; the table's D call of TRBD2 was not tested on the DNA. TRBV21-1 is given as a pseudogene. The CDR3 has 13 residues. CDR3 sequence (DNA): TGTGCCAGCAGCAAAGCCTGGAGGAAGACCCAGTACTTC. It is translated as CASSKAWRKTQYF.

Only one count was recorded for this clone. CDR3: CASSPDSRAETQYF. For the CDR3, the DNA is TGTGCCAGCTCACCAGACAGTAGGGCAGAGACCCAGTACTTC. The V and J genes are TRBV18 and TRBJ2-5; D is perhaps TRBD1 (5 bases). The CDR3 covers 14 residues. V dropped 2 bases and J dropped 4 bases, with 11 bases sitting between them. Germline assignment: CDR1 KGHSH and CDR2 LQKENI.

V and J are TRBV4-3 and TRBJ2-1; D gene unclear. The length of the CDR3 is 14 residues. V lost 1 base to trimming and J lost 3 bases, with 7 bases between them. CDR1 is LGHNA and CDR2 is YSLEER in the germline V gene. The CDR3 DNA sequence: TGCGCCAGCAGCCAAGTGGCCCACTACAATGAGCAGTTCTTC. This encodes CASSQVAHYNEQFF.

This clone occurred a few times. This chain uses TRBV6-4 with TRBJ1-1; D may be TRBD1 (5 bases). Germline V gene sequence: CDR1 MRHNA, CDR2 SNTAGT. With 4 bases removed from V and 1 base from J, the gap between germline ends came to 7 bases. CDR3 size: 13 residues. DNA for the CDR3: TGTGCCAGCAGTGTAGGGGAGAACACTGAAGCTTTCTTT. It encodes CASSVGENTEAFF.

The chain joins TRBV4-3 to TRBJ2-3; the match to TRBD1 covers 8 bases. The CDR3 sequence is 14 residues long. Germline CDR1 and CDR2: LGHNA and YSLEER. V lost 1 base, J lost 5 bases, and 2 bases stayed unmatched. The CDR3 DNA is TGCGCCAGCAGCCAAGGGACAGGGAGAGATACGCAGTATTTT. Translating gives CASSQGTGRDTQYF.

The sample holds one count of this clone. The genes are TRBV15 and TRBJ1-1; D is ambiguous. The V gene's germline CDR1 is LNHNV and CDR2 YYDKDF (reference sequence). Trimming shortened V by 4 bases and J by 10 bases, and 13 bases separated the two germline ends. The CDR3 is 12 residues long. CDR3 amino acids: CATSMGVTRAFF. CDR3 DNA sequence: TGTGCCACCAGCATGGGCGTTACGCGAGCTTTCTTT.

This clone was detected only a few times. In nucleotides, the CDR3 is TGTGCCAGCTCCCTTGGACAGATGAACACTGAAGCTTTCTTT. Amino acid sequence: CASSLGQMNTEAFF. The chain uses TRBV18 and TRBJ1-1; D might be TRBD1 (6 bases). CDR3 length equals 14 residues. CDR1 and CDR2 from the germline V gene are KGHSH and LQKENI. Trimming removed 6 bases from V and 0 bases from J, with 11 bases in between.

The CDR3 spells CASSQQQGPGYTF. CDR3 DNA sequence: TGTGCCAGCAGCCAACAACAGGGCCCTGGCTACACCTTC. This rearrangement joins TRBV14 to TRBJ1-2, with D perhaps matching TRBD1 (6 bases). Germline CDR1 is SGHDN and CDR2 is FVKESK. The CDR3 runs 13 residues. V lost 2 bases to trimming and J lost 7 bases, with 11 bases between them.

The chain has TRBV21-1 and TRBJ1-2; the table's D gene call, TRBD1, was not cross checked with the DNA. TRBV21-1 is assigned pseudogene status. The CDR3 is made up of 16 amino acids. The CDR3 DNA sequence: TGTGCCAGCAGCGCCCGGGACAAGTATACTTTTTATGGCTACACCTTC. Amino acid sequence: CASSARDKYTFYGYTF.

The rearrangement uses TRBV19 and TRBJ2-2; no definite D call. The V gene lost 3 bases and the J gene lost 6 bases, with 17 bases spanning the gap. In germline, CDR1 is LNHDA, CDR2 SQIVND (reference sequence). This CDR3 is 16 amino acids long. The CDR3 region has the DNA TGTGCCAGTAGTATGAGAAGCGTGGTTAACGCCGGGGAGCTGTTTTTT. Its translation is CASSMRSVVNAGELFF. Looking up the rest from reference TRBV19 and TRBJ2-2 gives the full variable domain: DGGITQSPKYLFRKEGQNVTLSCEQNLNHDAMYWYRQDPGQGLRLIYYSQIVNDFQKGDIAEGYSVSREKKESFPLTVTSAQKNPTAFYLCASSMRSVVNAGELFFGEGSRLTVL.

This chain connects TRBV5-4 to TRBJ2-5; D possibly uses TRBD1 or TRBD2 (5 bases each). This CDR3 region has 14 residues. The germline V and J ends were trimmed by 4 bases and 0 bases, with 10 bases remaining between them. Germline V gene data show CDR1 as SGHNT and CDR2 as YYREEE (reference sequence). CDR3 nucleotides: TGTGCCAGCAGCCTGGGACGGGACCAAGAGACCCAGTACTTC. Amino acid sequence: CASSLGRDQETQYF.

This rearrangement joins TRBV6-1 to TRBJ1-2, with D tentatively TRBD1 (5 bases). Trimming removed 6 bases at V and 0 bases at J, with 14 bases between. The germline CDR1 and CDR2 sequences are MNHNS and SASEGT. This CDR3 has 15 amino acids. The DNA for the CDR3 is TGTGCCAGCAGCCCGGGACTCCTAGCTAACTATGGCTACACCTTC. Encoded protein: CASSPGLLANYGYTF.

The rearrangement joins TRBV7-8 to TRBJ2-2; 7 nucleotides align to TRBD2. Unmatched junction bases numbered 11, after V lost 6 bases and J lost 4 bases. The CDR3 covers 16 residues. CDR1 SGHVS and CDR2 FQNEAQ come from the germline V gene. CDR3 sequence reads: CASRQSGTILTGELFF. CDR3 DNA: TGTGCCAGCAGACAATCCGGGACTATACTCACCGGGGAGCTGTTTTTT. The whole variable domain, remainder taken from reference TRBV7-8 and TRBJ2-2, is GAGVSQSPRYKVAKRGQDVALRCDPISGHVSLFWYQQALGQGPEFLTYFQNEAQLDKSGLPSDRFFAERPEGSVSTLKIQRTQQEDSAVYLCASRQSGTILTGELFFGEGSRLTVL.

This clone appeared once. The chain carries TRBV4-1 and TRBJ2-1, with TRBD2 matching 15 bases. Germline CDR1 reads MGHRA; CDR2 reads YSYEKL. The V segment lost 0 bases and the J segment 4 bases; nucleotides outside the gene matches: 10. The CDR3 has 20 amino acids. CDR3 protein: CASSQDLGLAGGPGYNEQFF. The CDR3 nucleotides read TGCGCCAGCAGCCAAGATCTTGGACTAGCGGGAGGGCCGGGTTACAATGAGCAGTTCTTC.

CDR3: CASSPLAGSTDTQYF. The CDR3 region has the DNA TGTGCCAGCAGCCCCCTCGCGGGGAGCACAGATACGCAGTATTTT. The chain employs TRBV9 and TRBJ2-3; tentative D call: TRBD2 (6 bases). The germline V and J ends were trimmed by 4 bases and 0 bases, with 12 bases remaining between them. Germline CDR1 SGDLS, CDR2 YYNGEE. This CDR3 region has 15 residues.

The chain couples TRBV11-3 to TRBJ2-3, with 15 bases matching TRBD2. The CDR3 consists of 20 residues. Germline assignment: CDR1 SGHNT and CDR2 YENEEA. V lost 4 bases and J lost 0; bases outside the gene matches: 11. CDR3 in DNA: TGTGCCAGCAGCTCCTGGACTAGCGGGGGGGAGCTTACTAGCACAGATACGCAGTATTTT. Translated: CASSSWTSGGELTSTDTQYF.